Presented here are 17 T cell receptor beta chains from one specimen sequenced in a study of T cell responses to AZD1222 COVID-19 vaccine. The repertoire was sequenced with immunoSEQ multiplex PCR; TCRdb's copy has only in-frame clones and lacks some. There are approximately 170,000 clones in the sample; about 91% occur only once, and 4% to 5.5% lies in the top ten. The sample here was peripheral blood, taken on day 0 of AZD1222 vaccination. The origin of the receptors is an adult in good health.

There are a few counts of this clone. The CDR3 reads CSASVPAGRQFF. CDR3 nucleotide sequence: TGCAGTGCTAGTGTCCCCGCTGGACGGCAGTTCTTC. The chain joins TRBV20-1 to TRBJ2-1; unclear D gene. CDR3 size: 12 residues. Deletions cut 3 bases from V and 12 bases from J, with 15 bases between. Germline assignment: CDR1 DFQATT and CDR2 SNEGSKA (reference sequence).

The chain uses TRBV5-1 and TRBJ2-7, with a possible D match to TRBD1 (5 bases). The CDR3 has 14 residues. CDR1 and CDR2 from the germline V gene are SGHRS and YFSETQ. Trimming shortened V by 4 bases and J by 2 bases, and 13 bases separated the two germline ends. CDR3 loop: CASSRTEDTYEQYF. CDR3 in DNA: TGCGCCAGCAGCCGGACCGAGGACACCTACGAGCAGTACTTC.

This chain uses TRBV30 with TRBJ1-1, with TRBD1 identical over 7 bases. This CDR3 region has 11 residues. Germline-derived CDR1 and CDR2 are GTSNPN and SVGIG (reference sequence). The ends lost 4 bases at V and 7 bases at J; junction bases unmatched: 3. This CDR3 is CAWKGTVEAFF. CDR3 in DNA: TGTGCCTGGAAAGGGACAGTTGAAGCTTTCTTT.

V and J are TRBV28 and TRBJ2-7; 11 bases line up with TRBD2. V lost 3 bases, J lost 7 bases, and 8 bases stayed unmatched. The CDR3 has 15 amino acids. CDR1 MDHEN and CDR2 SYDVKM come from the germline V gene. The CDR3 DNA reads TGTGCCAGCAGTTTTTTAGCGGGAGGGCCTAGTGAGCAGTACTTC. It yields the protein CASSFLAGGPSEQYF. The variable domain in full, completed from reference TRBV28 and TRBJ2-7, reads DVKVTQSSRYLVKRTGEKVFLECVQDMDHENMFWYRQDPGLGLRLIYFSYDVKMKEKGDIPEGYSVSREKKERFSLILESASTNQTSMYLCASSFLAGGPSEQYFGPGTRLTVT.

The count of this clone is one. The CDR3 sequence: CASSYIASGGLYNEQFF. For the CDR3, the DNA is TGTGCCAGCAGTTACATCGCTAGCGGGGGACTCTACAATGAGCAGTTCTTC. This chain uses TRBV6-2 or TRBV6-3 with TRBJ2-1, with TRBD2 matching 10 bases. Per germline, CDR1 MNHEY and CDR2 SVGEGT. V was clipped by 2 bases and J by 3 bases; unmatched bases: 7. The CDR3 runs to 17 residues.

This chain joins TRBV6-5 and TRBJ1-6; D is unclear. Germline lookup yields CDR1 MNHEY and CDR2 SVGAGI. The CDR3 is 12 residues long. V lost 10 bases and J lost 4, with 8 bases in between. The CDR3 protein is CATRVYNSPLHF. The CDR3 DNA is TGTGCCACCCGGGTATATAATTCACCCCTCCACTTT.

The sample holds one count of this clone. The J gene is TRBJ2-7, the V gene TRBV5-6; no definite D call. The CDR3 has 14 residues. Germline CDR1 and CDR2: SGHDT and YYEEEE. With 6 bases removed from V and 3 bases from J, the gap between germline ends came to 16 bases. The CDR3 DNA sequence: TGTGCCAGCAACCCGGTGGCAGGAGTCTACGAGCAGTACTTC. This sequence encodes CASNPVAGVYEQYF.

Details on this clone: The sample contains more than one DNA sequence encoding this CDR3. The chain couples TRBV18 to TRBJ1-5, with D uncertain. Germline V CDR1 and CDR2: KGHSH, LQKENI. CDR3 size: 14 residues. V lost 6 bases and J 2 bases, leaving 11 bases between the germline ends. Here the CDR3 DNA reads TGTGCCAGCTCGCCAGGAGGAGGCAATCAGCCCCAGCATTTT. It codes for CASSPGGGNQPQHF. The full variable domain, completed using reference TRBV18 and TRBJ1-5, is NAGVMQNPRHLVRRRGQEARLRCSPMKGHSHVYWYRQLPEEGLKFMVYLQKENIIDESGMPKERFSAEFPKEGPSILRIQQVVRGDSAAYFCASSPGGGNQPQHFGDGTRLSIL.

The chain carries TRBV7-2 and TRBJ1-1; 7 bases agree with TRBD1. Germline lookup yields CDR1 SGHTA and CDR2 FQGNSA. CDR3 length: 14 amino acids. V lost 8 bases, J lost 0 bases, and 6 bases stayed unmatched. The CDR3 protein is CASSRGRVNTEAFF. CDR3 bases: TGTGCCAGCTCTAGGGGGCGCGTGAACACTGAAGCTTTCTTT.

CDR3 nucleotide sequence: TGTGCCAGCAGTCAGGGCAGTAGCAGCTATGGCTACACCTTC. It translates to CASSQGSSSYGYTF. The chain joins TRBV6-5 to TRBJ1-2; tentatively, D is TRBD1 (5 bases). The CDR3 has 14 residues. Per the germline V gene, CDR1 is MNHEY and CDR2 is SVGAGI. V was cut by 5 bases and J by 4 bases, with 14 bases left in between.

A few counts support this clone. V usage is TRBV25-1 and J usage is TRBJ2-7, with D hard to call. The V end was cut by 3 bases, the J end by 2 bases, with 5 bases between. The germline V gene encodes CDR1 MGHDK and CDR2 SYGVNS. CDR3 length: 12 residues. The CDR3 DNA reads as TGTGCCAGCAGTGAGGGCGCCTACGAGCAGTACTTC. This codes for CASSEGAYEQYF.

The gene calls are TRBV27 and TRBJ1-5, with D tentatively TRBD1 (5 bases). CDR1 and CDR2 from the germline V gene are MNHEY and SMNVEV (reference sequence). V lost 3 bases, J lost 5 bases, and 14 bases lay in between. This CDR3 has 15 amino acids. The CDR3: CASSLEGLAHQPQHF. The CDR3 DNA sequence: TGTGCCAGCAGTTTGGAGGGGTTGGCTCATCAGCCCCAGCATTTT.

The V gene is TRBV19, the J gene TRBJ1-2; D gene ambiguous. Germline V CDR1 and CDR2: LNHDA, SQIVND (reference sequence). CDR3 length equals 15 residues. Deletions cut 4 bases from V and 1 base from J, with 13 bases between. As DNA, the CDR3 is TGTGCCAGTAGTACCCAGGTTTCTTTTAACTATGGCTACACCTTC. Amino acids: CASSTQVSFNYGYTF. The whole variable domain, filled in from reference TRBV19 and TRBJ1-2, reads DGGITQSPKYLFRKEGQNVTLSCEQNLNHDAMYWYRQDPGQGLRLIYYSQIVNDFQKGDIAEGYSVSREKKESFPLTVTSAQKNPTAFYLCASSTQVSFNYGYTFGSGTRLTVV.

The genes are TRBV7-9 and TRBJ2-2; TRBD1 might be the D (6 bases). V shed 5 bases and J shed 1 base, with 11 bases lying between them. CDR1 SEHNR and CDR2 FQNEAQ come from the germline V gene (reference sequence). The CDR3 runs 15 residues. This CDR3 reads CASSTGTLNTGELFF. In DNA, the CDR3 is TGTGCCAGCAGCACAGGGACCCTGAACACCGGGGAGCTGTTTTTT.

The chain recombines TRBV19 with TRBJ2-3, with 10 bases aligning to TRBD2. Per germline, CDR1 LNHDA and CDR2 SQIVND (reference sequence). The V gene end was trimmed by 5 bases and the J gene end by 1 base; junction bases not matched to a gene: 9. The CDR3 loop spans 17 amino acids. In nucleotides, the CDR3 is TGTGCCAGTAGTCTAGCGGGAGTATATTCTGGCACAGATACGCAGTATTTT. It codes for CASSLAGVYSGTDTQYF.

The chain recombines TRBV9 with TRBJ1-2, with a possible D match to TRBD1 (6 bases). This CDR3 contains 18 residues. Trimming took off 3 bases at V and 0 bases at J, with 21 bases between the two ends. CDR1 and CDR2 from the germline V gene are SGDLS and YYNGEE. The CDR3: CASSAEPGQPTSNYGYTF. The CDR3 bases are TGTGCCAGCAGCGCAGAACCGGGACAACCCACCTCTAACTATGGCTACACCTTC.

This rearrangement joins TRBV6-2 or TRBV6-3 to TRBJ1-2; D may be TRBD1 (5 bases). The CDR3 covers 13 residues. Looked up from germline, CDR1 is MNHEY and CDR2 is SVGEGT. V was clipped by 5 bases and J by 7 bases, with 14 bases between them. CDR3 in amino acids: CASSDTSGGGYTF. CDR3 nucleotide sequence: TGTGCCAGCAGTGACACGTCGGGGGGTGGCTACACCTTC.